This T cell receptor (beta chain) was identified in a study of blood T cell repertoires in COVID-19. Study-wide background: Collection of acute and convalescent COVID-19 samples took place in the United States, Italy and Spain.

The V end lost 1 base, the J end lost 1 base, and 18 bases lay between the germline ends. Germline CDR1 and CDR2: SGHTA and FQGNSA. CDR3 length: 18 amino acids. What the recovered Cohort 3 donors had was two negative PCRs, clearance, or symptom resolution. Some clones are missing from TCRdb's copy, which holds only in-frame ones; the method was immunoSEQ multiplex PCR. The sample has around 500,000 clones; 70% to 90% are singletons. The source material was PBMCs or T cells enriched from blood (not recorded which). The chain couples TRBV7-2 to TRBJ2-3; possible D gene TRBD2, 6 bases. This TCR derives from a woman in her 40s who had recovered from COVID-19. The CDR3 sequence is CASSLEWVRRGGTDTQYF. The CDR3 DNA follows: TGTGCCAGCAGCTTAGAGTGGGTCAGGAGGGGAGGCACAGATACGCAGTATTTT.